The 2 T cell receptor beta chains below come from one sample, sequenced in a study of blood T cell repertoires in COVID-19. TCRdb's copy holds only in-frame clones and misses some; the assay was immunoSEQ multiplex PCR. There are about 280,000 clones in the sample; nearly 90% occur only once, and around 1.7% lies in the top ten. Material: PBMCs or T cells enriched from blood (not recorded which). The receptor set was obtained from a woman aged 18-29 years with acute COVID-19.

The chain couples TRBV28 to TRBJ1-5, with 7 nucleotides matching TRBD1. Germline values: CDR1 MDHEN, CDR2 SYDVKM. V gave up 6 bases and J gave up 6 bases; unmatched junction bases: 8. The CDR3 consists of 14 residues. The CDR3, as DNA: TGTGCCAGCAGCGCAGGGGGGCCACCTCAGCCCCAGCATTTT. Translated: CASSAGGPPQPQHF.

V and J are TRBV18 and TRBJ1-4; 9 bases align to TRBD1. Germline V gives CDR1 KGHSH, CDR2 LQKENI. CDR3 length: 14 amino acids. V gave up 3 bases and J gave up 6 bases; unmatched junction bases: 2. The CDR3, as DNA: TGTGCCAGCTCACCGGGACAGGGTCATGAAAAACTGTTTTTT. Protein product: CASSPGQGHEKLFF.